This T cell receptor beta chain was sequenced for a study of blood T cells in healthy people across ages. For the study at large: Researchers report that template switching captured about one barcoded beta molecule per two T cells.

CDR1 and CDR2 (germline): DFQATT, SNEGSKA (reference sequence). Trimming at V came to 0 bases and at J to 4 bases, leaving 18 bases not matched to a gene. This CDR3 spans 20 amino acids. This clonotype turned up a few times. The antigen remains undetermined. Next came a second PCR, run for about 7 to 12 cycles, which used a sample-barcoded 5' primer along with a J-beta primer mix. Each CDR3 protein gets one entry after TCRdb re-called the 5' RACE reads with MiXCR. Seen here are roughly 1,500,000 distinct CDR3 sequences, approximately 42% observed once, and the top ten hold 6.5% to 10%. Study observations and caveats: Age showed a roughly linear inverse relationship with TCR beta diversity per million T cells. Any changes in expanded clonotypes were possibly confounded, as donor CMV status remained unknown. Researchers deemed the diversity estimates from one million T cells underestimates.

The sequence came from a woman under 30 in good health. The sequenced sample consisted of blood. This rearrangement joins TRBV20-1 to TRBJ2-1, with 10 bases fitting TRBD2. The CDR3 sequence is CSARDQKLAGWGQLYNEQFF. The CDR3 nucleotides are TGCAGTGCTAGAGATCAGAAACTAGCGGGATGGGGGCAACTATACAATGAGCAGTTCTTC.